Listed here are 5 T cell receptor beta chains from one sample, sequenced in a study of T cells and Merkel cell carcinoma outcomes. Produced via immunoSEQ multiplex PCR; TCRdb's table is partial and in-frame only. The table has roughly 4,800 clones, 85% seen once; the top ten hold approximately 5.2%. Sequenced material: tumor tissue from Merkel cell carcinoma. Receptor source: a human donor with Merkel cell carcinoma.

The CDR3 DNA reads TGTGCCAGCAGCGTCGGATTCAGGAACACCGGGGAGCTGTTTTTT. This sequence encodes CASSVGFRNTGELFF. The chain has TRBV9 and TRBJ2-2, with unresolved D. The CDR3 covers 15 residues. Between the trimmed V and J ends, which lost 2 bases and 1 base, there was a span of 9 bases. The germline gives CDR1 SGDLS, CDR2 YYNGEE.

The rearrangement links TRBV7-9 to TRBJ2-1; tentative D call: TRBD1 (6 bases). Germline CDR1 SEHNR, CDR2 FQNEAQ (reference sequence). This CDR3 has 14 residues. Trimming took off 5 bases at V and 8 bases at J, with 16 bases between the two ends. This CDR3 is CASSLTGPPHEQFF. The CDR3 nucleotides read TGTGCCAGCAGCCTCACAGGGCCCCCCCATGAGCAGTTCTTC.

The chain employs TRBV9 and TRBJ2-1; D perhaps matches TRBD2 (5 bases). Trimming took 0 bases from V and 6 from J, leaving 19 bases between them. The CDR3 contains 17 residues. Per germline, CDR1 SGDLS and CDR2 YYNGEE. The DNA of the CDR3 is TGTGCCAGCAGCGTAGAAGTGGCTAGCTTAACCGTCAATGAGCAGTTCTTC. Its translation is CASSVEVASLTVNEQFF.

The rearrangement uses TRBV30 and TRBJ1-5; 9 bases are a match to TRBD1. V lost 1 base and J lost 4; bases outside the gene matches: 2. The CDR3 contains 14 residues. Germline-derived CDR1 and CDR2 are GTSNPN and SVGIG (reference sequence). CDR3 residues: CAWSAGTGNQPQHF. The CDR3 DNA sequence: TGTGCCTGGAGTGCCGGGACAGGGAATCAGCCCCAGCATTTT.

V is TRBV10-3 and J is TRBJ2-3; 7 bases fit TRBD1. CDR3 length: 17 amino acids. V was pared by 0 bases and J by 0 bases, with 6 bases of the junction left unmatched. Germline V lookup: CDR1 ENHRY, CDR2 SYGVKD. CDR3 in DNA: TGTGCCATCAGTGAGTCACAGGGGCCTCGGAGCACAGATACGCAGTATTTT. The encoded protein is CAISESQGPRSTDTQYF.